These 23 T cell receptor beta chains were all obtained from the same sample, sequenced in a study of blood T cell repertoires in COVID-19 (dated by TCRdb to 2019 to 2021). Library prep was done by the immunoSEQ multiplex PCR assay. Here the immuneACCESS table is served through TCRdb, limited to in-frame sequences with V and J called. Missing clones are a known gap in these copies; in checked studies unresolved V genes cover under half, and the rest lacks a known reason. The sample yields about 150,000 clones; around 81% were counted once. The top ten clones comprise about 6.1% of the sample. Specimen: PBMCs or T cells enriched from blood (not recorded which). The source is a woman in her 40s who had recovered from COVID-19.

The chain is built from TRBV7-9 and TRBJ2-2, with TRBD1 matching 7 bases. This CDR3 region has 14 residues. Germline loops: CDR1 SEHNR, CDR2 FQNEAQ (reference sequence). V was clipped by 5 bases and J by 4 bases; unmatched bases: 4. The CDR3 region is CASSPYRGTGELFF. The DNA for the CDR3 is TGTGCCAGCAGCCCGTACAGGGGCACCGGGGAGCTGTTTTTT. Together with reference TRBV7-9 and TRBJ2-2, the CDR3 gives the full variable domain: DTGVSQNPRHKITKRGQNVTFRCDPISEHNRLYWYRQTLGQGPEFLTYFQNEAQLEKSRLLSDRFSAERPKGSFSTLEIQRTEQGDSAMYLCASSPYRGTGELFFGEGSRLTVL.

The chain joins TRBV6-6 to TRBJ2-7; TRBD1 matches at 8 bases. Losses at the gene ends were 6 bases for V and 4 bases for J; bases not matched to a gene: 5. CDR3 length: 13 amino acids. CDR1 MNHNY and CDR2 SVGAGI come from the germline V gene (reference sequence). CDR3 nucleotide sequence: TGTGCCAGCAGAGGGACAGGAGCTTACGAGCAGTACTTC. Translating gives CASRGTGAYEQYF.

The chain couples TRBV3-1 (or the pseudogene TRBV3-2) to TRBJ2-6, with TRBD1 as a possible D gene (5 bases). Trimming shortened V by 5 bases and J by 1 base, and 9 bases separated the two germline ends. Germline CDR1 LGHDT, CDR2 YNNKEL (reference sequence). The CDR3 is 15 amino acids. The CDR3 nucleotides read TGTGCCAGCAGCTTTACAGGTTCTGGGGCCAACGTCCTGACTTTC. Encoded protein: CASSFTGSGANVLTF.

This clone occurred once. This chain uses TRBV6-5 with TRBJ2-1; 9 bases map to TRBD1. The V segment lost 6 bases and the J segment 8 bases; nucleotides outside the gene matches: 8. This CDR3 spans 14 amino acids. Germline-derived CDR1 and CDR2 are MNHEY and SVGAGI. This CDR3 is CASSSSDRGYEQFF. The CDR3 bases are TGTGCCAGCAGCTCATCAGACAGGGGGTATGAGCAGTTCTTC.

The J gene is TRBJ2-3, the V gene TRBV9; D might be TRBD1 (6 bases). The V end was cut by 4 bases, the J end by 2 bases, with 11 bases between. Germline loops: CDR1 SGDLS, CDR2 YYNGEE. This CDR3 has 14 residues. CDR3: CASSPGDVTDTQYF. DNA for the CDR3: TGTGCCAGCAGCCCAGGGGACGTCACAGATACGCAGTATTTT. Combining the CDR3 with reference TRBV9 and TRBJ2-3 gives the whole variable domain DSGVTQTPKHLITATGQRVTLRCSPRSGDLSVYWYQQSLDQGLQFLIQYYNGEERAKGNILERFSAQQFPDLHSELNLSSLELGDSALYFCASSPGDVTDTQYFGPGTRLTVL.

This chain's CDR3 is CASSQDRGGYEQYF. The CDR3 nucleotides read TGCGCCAGCAGCCAAGATCGGGGGGGCTACGAGCAGTACTTC. The rearrangement uses TRBV4-1 and TRBJ2-7; 8 nucleotides match TRBD2. Trimming cost V 0 bases and J 3 bases; bases outside gene matches: 1. This CDR3 region has 14 residues. CDR1 and CDR2 (germline): MGHRA, YSYEKL.

The chain employs TRBV6-1 and TRBJ1-6, with TRBD1 identical over 9 bases. Germline-derived CDR1 and CDR2 are MNHNS and SASEGT. V shed 4 bases and J 8 bases; nucleotides not matched to a gene: 9. CDR3 length: 16 residues. CDR3 DNA sequence: TGTGCCAGCAGTGGGGGACAGGGCCTCGGGGATTCACCCCTCCACTTT. As protein: CASSGGQGLGDSPLHF.

The J gene is TRBJ1-2, the V gene TRBV18, with D perhaps TRBD1 (5 bases). V was shortened by 5 bases and J by 4 bases, with 17 bases between the two germline ends. CDR3 size: 15 residues. CDR1 is KGHSH, CDR2 LQKENI, per germline. The CDR3 here is CASSAIGGPSYGYTF. The CDR3 DNA sequence: TGTGCCAGCTCAGCTATCGGGGGACCCTCCTATGGCTACACCTTC.

The gene calls are TRBV28 and TRBJ2-7, with 8 bases that match TRBD1. The CDR3 consists of 14 residues. J gave up 3 bases and V 6 bases, and 7 bases lay outside the gene matches. Germline-derived CDR1 and CDR2 are MDHEN and SYDVKM. The CDR3 nucleotides read TGTGCCAGCAGGTGGGGACAGGCCTACTACGAGCAGTACTTC. Translation gives CASRWGQAYYEQYF.

The chain uses TRBV5-1 and TRBJ2-2; no reliable D call. Trimming left V 4 bases short and J 7 bases short, with 14 bases between. The CDR3 covers 14 residues. CDR1 is SGHRS and CDR2 is YFSETQ in the germline V gene. The chain's CDR3 is CASSLLPSRGELFF. In nucleotides, the CDR3 is TGCGCCAGCAGCCTCCTTCCCTCTCGCGGGGAGCTGTTTTTT.

The chain joins TRBV4-1 to TRBJ2-2, with no clear D. V dropped 4 bases and J dropped 3 bases, with 15 bases sitting between them. CDR3 size: 16 residues. Per germline, CDR1 MGHRA and CDR2 YSYEKL. CDR3 sequence (DNA): TGCGCCAGCAGCCTAGGCCCGGGTCCGGACACCGGGGAGCTGTTTTTT. It yields the protein CASSLGPGPDTGELFF.

The chain joins TRBV5-3 to TRBJ2-1; 7 bases line up with TRBD2. TRBV5-3 is classed as an ORF, of uncertain function. V lost 0 bases and J lost 7; bases outside the gene matches: 16. This CDR3 has 18 residues. The CDR3 nucleotides read TGTGCCAGAAGCTTGGCCCGGACTAGACCTCAGGAGGGGAATGAGCAGTTCTTC. This encodes CARSLARTRPQEGNEQFF.

V usage is TRBV6-5 and J usage is TRBJ2-3; 10 bases align to TRBD2. The CDR3 contains 13 residues. In germline, CDR1 is MNHEY, CDR2 SVGAGI. The J segment lost 11 bases and the V segment lost 7 bases, leaving 9 bases of the junction unmatched. In nucleotides, the CDR3 is TGTGCCAGCAATCCTAGCGGGAGATTTGAGCAGTATTTT. It codes for CASNPSGRFEQYF.

CDR3 nucleotides: TGTGCCAGTAGTAACGTAGCGGAGCTGTTTTTT. Residues: CASSNVAELFF. The genes are TRBV19 and TRBJ2-2; D gene ambiguous. The CDR3 sequence is 11 residues long. CDR1 is LNHDA, CDR2 SQIVND, per germline (reference sequence). V gave up 4 bases and J gave up 10 bases, with 7 bases separating them.

The chain joins TRBV30 to TRBJ1-5; 7 bases map to TRBD1. Trimming at V came to 0 bases and at J to 5 bases, leaving 7 bases not matched to a gene. CDR3 length: 15 residues. CDR1 and CDR2 (germline): GTSNPN, SVGIG (reference sequence). CDR3 loop: CAWSVGGQLYQPQHF. CDR3 DNA sequence: TGTGCCTGGAGTGTCGGGGGACAGCTCTATCAGCCCCAGCATTTT.

V and J are TRBV27 and TRBJ1-4; D perhaps matches TRBD1 (5 bases). The CDR3 has 14 amino acids. The germline V gene encodes CDR1 MNHEY and CDR2 SMNVEV (reference sequence). Trimming cost V 6 bases and J 3 bases, with 11 bases left between them. Written as DNA, the CDR3 is TGTGCCAGCAGCGCGGGGGTGGCTAATGAAAAACTGTTTTTT. It yields the protein CASSAGVANEKLFF.

This chain connects TRBV25-1 to TRBJ2-7, with D uncertain. The V end lost 5 bases, the J end lost 6 bases, and 14 bases lay between the germline ends. Germline CDR1 reads MGHDK; CDR2 reads SYGVNS. The CDR3 runs 13 residues. The CDR3 loop is CASSQGVRTEQYF. CDR3 in DNA: TGTGCCAGCAGTCAAGGAGTACGAACCGAGCAGTACTTC.

This clone was picked up one time. The V call is TRBV2, the J call TRBJ2-7; D possibly corresponds to TRBD1 (5 bases). Germline V gives CDR1 SNHLY, CDR2 FYNNEI. Trimming left V 3 bases short and J 0 bases short, with 12 bases between. The CDR3 has 15 residues. DNA of the CDR3: TGTGCCAGCAGTGAGGGGCGATTTAGCTCCTACGAGCAGTACTTC. This codes for CASSEGRFSSYEQYF. Full variable domain (rest looked up from reference TRBV2 and TRBJ2-7): EPEVTQTPSHQVTQMGQEVILRCVPISNHLYFYWYRQILGQKVEFLVSFYNNEISEKSEIFDDQFSVERPDGSNFTLKIRSTKLEDSAMYFCASSEGRFSSYEQYFGPGTRLTVT.

This chain connects TRBV15 to TRBJ1-3; D is uncertain. The CDR3 is 16 amino acids. CDR1 and CDR2 from the germline V gene are LNHNV and YYDKDF (reference sequence). Trimming stripped 0 bases from V and 0 bases from J, with 9 bases between. DNA for the CDR3: TGTGCCACCAGCAGAGAGTCACTCTCCTCTGGAAACACCATATATTTT. Protein: CATSRESLSSGNTIYF.

This sequence joins TRBV28 and TRBJ1-2; 9 nucleotides align to TRBD1. V was pared by 5 bases and J by 8 bases, with 6 bases of the junction left unmatched. CDR1 is MDHEN and CDR2 is SYDVKM in the germline V gene. CDR3 length equals 13 residues. The CDR3 nucleotides read TGTGCCAGCAGTAACAGGGGGCGTTACGGCTACACCTTC. This codes for CASSNRGRYGYTF.

This clone came up a few times. This chain connects TRBV18 to TRBJ1-2; D possibly corresponds to TRBD1 (6 bases). V was pared by 4 bases and J by 4 bases, with 19 bases between. This CDR3 is built from 16 residues. Germline CDR1 is KGHSH and CDR2 is LQKENI. The CDR3 nucleotides read TGTGCCAGCTCACTCGGACAGCTGGATCCAGCCTATGGCTACACCTTC. It codes for CASSLGQLDPAYGYTF.

The V and J genes are TRBV3-1 (or the pseudogene TRBV3-2) and TRBJ2-7; 11 bases align to TRBD2. Germline-derived CDR1 and CDR2 are LGHDT and YNNKEL (reference sequence). V was clipped by 0 bases and J by 7 bases; unmatched bases: 8. The CDR3 length is 16 residues. CDR3 sequence: CASSQDVASGRWEQYF. The CDR3, as DNA: TGTGCCAGCAGCCAAGATGTCGCTAGCGGGAGGTGGGAGCAGTACTTC.

This chain uses TRBV5-1 with TRBJ1-1; 12 bases align to TRBD1. Per germline, CDR1 SGHRS and CDR2 YFSETQ. Trimming at V came to 3 bases and at J to 10 bases, leaving 10 bases not matched to a gene. The CDR3 is 15 amino acids. Here the CDR3 reads CASSSAEGQGARAFF. The CDR3 nucleotides read TGCGCCAGCAGCTCCGCCGAGGGACAGGGGGCTAGAGCTTTCTTT.